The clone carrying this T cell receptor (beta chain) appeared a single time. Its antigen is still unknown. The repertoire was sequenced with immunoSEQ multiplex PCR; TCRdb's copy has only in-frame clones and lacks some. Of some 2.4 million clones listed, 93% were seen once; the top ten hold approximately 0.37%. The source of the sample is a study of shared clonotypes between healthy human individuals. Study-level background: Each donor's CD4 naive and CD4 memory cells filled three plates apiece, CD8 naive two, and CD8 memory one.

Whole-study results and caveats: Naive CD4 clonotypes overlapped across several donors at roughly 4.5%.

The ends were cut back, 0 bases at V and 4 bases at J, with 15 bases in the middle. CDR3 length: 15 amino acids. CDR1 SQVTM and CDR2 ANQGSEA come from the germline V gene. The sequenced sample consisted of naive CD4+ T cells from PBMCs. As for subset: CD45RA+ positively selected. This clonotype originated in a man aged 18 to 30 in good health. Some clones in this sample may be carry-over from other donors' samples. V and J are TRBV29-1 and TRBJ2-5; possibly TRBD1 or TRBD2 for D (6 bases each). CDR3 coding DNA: TGCAGCGTTGAAGATCCTCGGACAGCGGGAGAGACCCAGTACTTC. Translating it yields CSVEDPRTAGETQYF.